This T cell receptor beta chain was identified during a study of naive and memory T cell subsets. An equimolar mix of two oligonucleotides served as the beta constant-region primer for TRBC1 and TRBC2. The ligated cDNA underwent four PCR rounds using SP2 and nested alpha and beta constant-region primers. Via MiXCR, TCRdb re-called the UMI-ligation and nested PCR reads, giving one row per CDR3 protein. This table holds 85,000 to 130,000 distinct CDR3 sequences, around 13% found once. V gave up 0 bases and J gave up 4 bases; unmatched junction bases: 5. CDR1 and CDR2 from the germline V gene are SNHLY and FYNNEI. CDR3 size: 16 residues. Separate alpha and beta amplification began at the second PCR step. CD4+ T cell IFNgamma after overnight CMV lysate exposure gave donor CMV status. Study-wide points: A few larger clonotypes appeared in naive repertoires, especially CD8, possibly memory cells re-expressing CD45RA. Over 95% of naive TCR sequences appeared only once after error correction, unlike memory subsets.

For this clonotype: Its antigen remains unknown.

The sequenced material came from naive CD8+ T cells from blood. This chain links TRBV2 with TRBJ1-2; 10 nucleotides match TRBD1. This sequence was found in a human donor in good health. The DNA of the CDR3 is TGTGCCAGCAGTGAAGCGGGACAGGGGAGAAGCTATGGCTACACCTTC. This translates into CASSEAGQGRSYGYTF.